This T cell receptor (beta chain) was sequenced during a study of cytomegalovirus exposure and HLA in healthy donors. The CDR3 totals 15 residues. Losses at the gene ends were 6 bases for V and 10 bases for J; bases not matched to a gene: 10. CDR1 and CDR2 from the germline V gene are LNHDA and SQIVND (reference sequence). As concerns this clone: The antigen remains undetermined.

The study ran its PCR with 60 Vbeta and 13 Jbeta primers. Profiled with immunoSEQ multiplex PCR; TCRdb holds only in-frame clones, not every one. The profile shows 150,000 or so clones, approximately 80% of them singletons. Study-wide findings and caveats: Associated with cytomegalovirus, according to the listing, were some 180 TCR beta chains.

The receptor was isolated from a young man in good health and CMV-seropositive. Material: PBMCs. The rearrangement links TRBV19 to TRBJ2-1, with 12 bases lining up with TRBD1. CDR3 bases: TGTGCCAGTAGGGATGGGACAGGGGGCGTCTGGGAGCAGTTCTTC. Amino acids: CASRDGTGGVWEQFF.